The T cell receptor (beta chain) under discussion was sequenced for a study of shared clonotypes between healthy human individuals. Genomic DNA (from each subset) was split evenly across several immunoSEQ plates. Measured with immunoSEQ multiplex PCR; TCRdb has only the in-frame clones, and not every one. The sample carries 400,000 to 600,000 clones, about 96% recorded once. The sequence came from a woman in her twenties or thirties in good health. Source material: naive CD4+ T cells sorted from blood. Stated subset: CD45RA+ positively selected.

The chain's CDR3 is CASSMGRVVSGNTIYF. In DNA, the CDR3 is TGTGCCAGCAGTATGGGCAGGGTAGTCTCTGGAAACACCATATATTTT. This rearrangement joins TRBV7-9 to TRBJ1-3, with a weak D call TRBD1 (5 bases). The CDR3 extends over 16 amino acids. Per the germline V gene, CDR1 is SEHNR and CDR2 is FQNEAQ (reference sequence). V lost 6 bases and J 0 bases, leaving 15 bases between the germline ends.